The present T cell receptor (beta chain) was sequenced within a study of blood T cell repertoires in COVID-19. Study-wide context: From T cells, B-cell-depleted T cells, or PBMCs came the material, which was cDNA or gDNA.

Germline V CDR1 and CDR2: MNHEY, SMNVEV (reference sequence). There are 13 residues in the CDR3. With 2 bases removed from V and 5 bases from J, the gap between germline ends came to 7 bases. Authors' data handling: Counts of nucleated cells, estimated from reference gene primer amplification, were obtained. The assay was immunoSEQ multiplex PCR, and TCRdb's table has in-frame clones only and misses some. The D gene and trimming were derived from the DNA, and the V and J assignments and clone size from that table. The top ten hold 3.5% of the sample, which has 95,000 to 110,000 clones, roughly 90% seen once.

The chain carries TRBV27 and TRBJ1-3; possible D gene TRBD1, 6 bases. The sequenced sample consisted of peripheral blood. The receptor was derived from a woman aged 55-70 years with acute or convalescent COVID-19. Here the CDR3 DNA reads TGTGCCAGCAGTTTAACAGGGAGAAACACCATATATTTT. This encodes CASSLTGRNTIYF.